This T cell receptor beta chain is from a study of CXCR3-negative and CXCR3-positive naive CD8 T cells. Study conclusions and caveats: CXCR3-positive naive cells had TRB CDR3s that were more hydrophobic than CXCR3-negative naive cells had.

CDR3 size: 17 residues. CDR1 is LGHDT and CDR2 is YNNKEL in the germline V gene (reference sequence). Points on this clonotype: No antigen is known for it.

Carrying UMI labels, the TRB cDNA libraries were prepared through 5' RACE. TCRdb re-called the 5' RACE reads and shows each CDR3 protein once, DNA omitted. Recorded for this sample: 120,000 to 150,000 distinct CDR3 sequences. The sequence was collected from a human donor in good health. Some clones in this sample may be carry-over from other donors' samples. Source material: naive CXCR3+ CD8+ T cells from blood. Described subset: CD45RO-CCR7+CD27+CD95- naive CD8+ T cells expressing CXCR3 (TNR3+). V gene TRBV3-1 combines with J gene TRBJ2-5; TCRdb proposes TRBD1, but this gene call is untestable without DNA. The CDR3: CASSPLSPGQGGETQYF.